Shown below are 21 T cell receptor beta chains from a single sample sequenced in a study of blood T cell repertoires in COVID-19. The table came from immunoSEQ multiplex PCR; TCRdb's copy has only in-frame clones and leaves some out. The sample yields some 530,000 clones, 80% to 90% seen once. The sample consisted of PBMCs or T cells enriched from blood (not recorded which). These receptors came from a woman aged 55-69 years who had recovered from COVID-19.

The chain links TRBV15 to TRBJ2-1; TRBD2 might be the D (6 bases). This CDR3 region has 15 residues. V was pared by 0 bases and J by 4 bases, with 10 bases between. Germline V gene lookup returns CDR1 LNHNV and CDR2 YYDKDF (reference sequence). The DNA of the CDR3 is TGTGCCACCAGCAGAGAGGCAGGAGGGTACAATGAGCAGTTCTTC. As protein: CATSREAGGYNEQFF.

The V call is TRBV2, the J call TRBJ2-3; TRBD2 is a possible D gene (5 bases). CDR1 is SNHLY and CDR2 is FYNNEI in the germline V gene. Trimming shortened V by 6 bases and J by 4 bases, and 5 bases separated the two germline ends. This CDR3 comprises 11 residues. CDR3 region: CASSGADTQYF. CDR3 in DNA: TGTGCCAGCAGCGGGGCAGATACGCAGTATTTT.

The chain couples TRBV30 to TRBJ2-1, with D possibly being TRBD1 (7 bases). The length of the CDR3 is 17 residues. The V and J ends lost 1 base and 4 bases respectively, with 20 bases between them. Germline V lookup: CDR1 GTSNPN, CDR2 SVGIG (reference sequence). The CDR3 DNA follows: TGTGCCTGGAGTGGGGTGTACCAGGGGGGTCGGTACAATGAGCAGTTCTTC. It is translated as CAWSGVYQGGRYNEQFF.

The chain is built from TRBV6-4 and TRBJ1-1; TRBD1 might be the D (5 bases). The V end was cut by 4 bases, the J end by 6 bases, with 12 bases between. This CDR3 region has 13 residues. Germline-derived CDR1 and CDR2 are MRHNA and SNTAGT. The CDR3 DNA is TGTGCCAGCAGTGCCCTGCAGGGTGCTGAAGCTTTCTTT. Translating gives CASSALQGAEAFF.

The genes are TRBV5-1 and TRBJ1-4, with TRBD1 as a possible D gene (6 bases). Trimming left V 6 bases short and J 4 bases short, with 13 bases between. The CDR3 has 14 amino acids. Per germline, CDR1 SGHRS and CDR2 YFSETQ. DNA for the CDR3: TGCGCCAGCATCGAACAGGGCCTTAATGAAAAACTGTTTTTT. It specifies CASIEQGLNEKLFF.

CDR3 sequence reads: CASSQDRLVGTQYF. Here the CDR3 DNA reads TGCGCCAGCAGCCAAGATCGACTAGTAGGTACGCAGTATTTT. The chain combines TRBV4-1 with TRBJ2-3, with a possible D match to TRBD2 (6 bases). CDR1 is MGHRA, CDR2 YSYEKL, per germline. V was trimmed by 0 bases and J by 8 bases, leaving 12 bases between them. This CDR3 region has 14 residues.

This chain joins TRBV19 and TRBJ1-6, with 9 bases that match TRBD1. The CDR3 has 15 amino acids. Per the germline V gene, CDR1 is LNHDA and CDR2 is SQIVND (reference sequence). J lost 10 bases, V lost 7 bases, and 11 bases had no gene match. For the CDR3, the DNA is TGTGCCAGTACCTACCAGGACAGGGGAGACTCACCCCTCCACTTT. It is translated as CASTYQDRGDSPLHF.

The chain has TRBV28 and TRBJ2-7, with 14 bases that match TRBD2. Germline-derived CDR1 and CDR2 are MDHEN and SYDVKM. Trimming took 4 bases from V and 5 from J; bases not matched to a gene: 7. The CDR3 spans 16 residues. CDR3 loop: CASSSRLAGGLNEQYF. The CDR3 DNA sequence: TGTGCCAGCAGTTCAAGACTAGCGGGGGGGCTCAACGAGCAGTACTTC.

This chain connects TRBV19 to TRBJ1-4; 8 bases map to TRBD1. The CDR3 has 16 residues. CDR1 and CDR2 (germline): LNHDA, SQIVND (reference sequence). The V and J ends lost 3 bases and 3 bases, in that order; junction bases with no gene match: 6. The CDR3 loop is CASSINRGIANEKLFF. CDR3 nucleotides: TGTGCCAGTAGTATCAACAGGGGGATAGCTAATGAAAAACTGTTTTTT.

V and J are TRBV7-8 and TRBJ2-2; D uncertain. The CDR3 is 14 amino acids. CDR1 and CDR2 (germline): SGHVS, FQNEAQ. V was pared by 5 bases and J by 0 bases, with 7 bases between. The CDR3 DNA reads TGTGCCAGCAGCATAGGAGCGAACACCGGGGAGCTGTTTTTT. This sequence encodes CASSIGANTGELFF.

The chain couples TRBV2 to TRBJ2-4, with TRBD2 as a possible D gene (6 bases). The CDR3 sequence is 13 residues long. V was cut by 11 bases and J by 0 bases, with 11 bases left in between. CDR1 is SNHLY, CDR2 FYNNEI, per germline. CDR3 in amino acids: CAGRGLAKNIQYF. The CDR3 DNA is TGTGCCGGGCGGGGACTAGCCAAAAACATTCAGTACTTC.

This chain uses TRBV6-5 with TRBJ1-2; maybe TRBD1 (5 bases). V was cut by 0 bases and J by 0 bases, with 11 bases left in between. The CDR3 is made up of 16 amino acids. In germline, CDR1 is MNHEY, CDR2 SVGAGI. The CDR3 loop is CASSYSTGGSNYGYTF. In nucleotides, the CDR3 is TGTGCCAGCAGTTACTCGACCGGGGGATCTAACTATGGCTACACCTTC.

The chain is built from TRBV2 and TRBJ2-3; tentatively, D is TRBD1 (5 bases). Trimming took 6 bases from V and 2 from J, leaving 12 bases between them. The CDR3 has 14 residues. The V gene's germline CDR1 is SNHLY and CDR2 FYNNEI. The DNA of the CDR3 is TGTGCCAGCAGGGTCAGGGTCCCCACAGATACGCAGTATTTT. Amino acid sequence: CASRVRVPTDTQYF.

The chain uses TRBV6-5 and TRBJ2-7; TRBD1 matches at 7 bases. This CDR3 is built from 15 residues. Germline loops: CDR1 MNHEY, CDR2 SVGAGI. Trimming cost V 0 bases and J 2 bases; bases outside gene matches: 4. The CDR3 DNA reads as TGTGCCAGCAGTTACTCGACAGGGAGTGCCTACGAGCAGTACTTC. Translation gives CASSYSTGSAYEQYF.

The chain joins TRBV19 to TRBJ1-4, with D maybe TRBD1 (5 bases). Trimming stripped 1 base from V and 0 bases from J, with 9 bases between. Germline CDR1 is LNHDA and CDR2 is SQIVND (reference sequence). The CDR3 loop spans 16 amino acids. In DNA, the CDR3 is TGTGCCAGTAGTATAGCCAGGGTCGCAACTAATGAAAAACTGTTTTTT. This gives the protein CASSIARVATNEKLFF.

This clone was counted only a few times. The chain recombines TRBV25-1 with TRBJ2-1, with 8 bases matching TRBD1. The CDR3 is made up of 13 amino acids. J lost 2 bases, V lost 6 bases, and 0 bases had no gene match. The germline V gene has CDR1 MGHDK and CDR2 SYGVNS. Here the CDR3 reads CASRQGAYNEQFF. The DNA of the CDR3 is TGTGCCAGCAGACAGGGGGCCTACAATGAGCAGTTCTTC.

J is TRBJ1-2 and V is TRBV7-9, with 9 positions matching TRBD1. CDR3 size: 14 residues. Per the germline V gene, CDR1 is SEHNR and CDR2 is FQNEAQ (reference sequence). V was clipped by 3 bases and J by 6 bases; unmatched bases: 5. CDR3 DNA: TGTGCCAGCAGCTTTTCCGGGACAGGGAATGGCTACACCTTC. It yields the protein CASSFSGTGNGYTF.

The sample holds a few counts of this clone. The chain recombines TRBV6-6 with TRBJ1-1; no firm D call. The CDR3 totals 15 residues. V was shortened by 2 bases and J by 8 bases, with 18 bases between the two germline ends. The germline V gene encodes CDR1 MNHNY and CDR2 SVGAGI (reference sequence). The CDR3 DNA is TGTGCCAGCAGTTACCTCAGCGTCAAGATCCTCGAAGCTTTCTTT. It encodes CASSYLSVKILEAFF.

This clone came up once. The gene calls are TRBV19 and TRBJ2-1, with 8 nucleotides matching TRBD2. Germline CDR1 reads LNHDA; CDR2 reads SQIVND (reference sequence). The junction had 8 bases not matched to a gene; V was cut back by 7 bases and J by 6 bases. The CDR3 consists of 14 residues. This CDR3 reads CASTRGGLSNEQFF. CDR3 in DNA: TGTGCCAGTACTCGGGGGGGCTTATCCAATGAGCAGTTCTTC.

This chain connects TRBV5-4 to TRBJ1-5; the D gene is possibly TRBD1 (6 bases). Germline CDR1 reads SGHNT; CDR2 reads YYREEE (reference sequence). Trimming took 4 bases from V and 7 from J, leaving 15 bases between them. The CDR3 consists of 14 residues. The CDR3 protein is CASSARGTGQPQHF. The CDR3 coding sequence is TGTGCCAGCAGCGCCAGGGGAACTGGCCAGCCCCAGCATTTT.

V and J are TRBV5-8 and TRBJ2-1; a weak D match, TRBD2 (6 bases). V dropped 2 bases and J dropped 5 bases, with 11 bases sitting between them. The germline gives CDR1 SGHTS, CDR2 YDEGEE. The CDR3 length is 14 residues. The CDR3 is CASSFLGGHNEQFF. CDR3 nucleotides: TGTGCCAGCAGCTTTCTGGGGGGACACAATGAGCAGTTCTTC.